Described below is a single T cell receptor (beta chain) sequence and its context. Its matching antigen is unknown. Assay used: immunoSEQ multiplex PCR; TCRdb lists only in-frame clones, some missing. The table has 350,000 to 450,000 clones, about nine tenths seen once. This specimen comes from a study of Ad26.COV2.S vaccination and SARS-CoV-2 variants. Study at large: Participants got Ad26.COV2.S intramuscularly, once or twice 56 days apart. Findings and caveats of the study: Considerable breadth of spike-specific CD8+ and CD4+ T cell responses has reportedly been documented following vaccination.

Treatment noted: 15 to 20 received Ad26.COV2.S at low or high dose, single or two shots; several received placebo; per-sample allocation not given. Sampling happened 63 days after the first vaccine or placebo injection. The CDR3 runs 17 residues. After removal of 6 bases from V and 3 bases from J, the junction contained 14 bases not matched to a gene. Per the germline V gene, CDR1 is LNHDA and CDR2 is SQIVND (reference sequence). The receptor comes from a person between 18 and 65 years old who received the Ad26.COV2.S COVID-19 vaccine or a placebo. The sequenced sample was peripheral blood, obtained in a trial of Ad26.COV2.S vaccine versus placebo. V gene TRBV19 combines with J gene TRBJ1-5, with 7 bases aligning to TRBD1. This CDR3 is CASSITLKDRTNQPQHF. The CDR3 bases are TGTGCCAGTAGCATCACCCTAAAGGACAGGACCAATCAGCCCCAGCATTTT.